These 8 T cell receptor beta chains share one sample of origin, sequenced in a study of tumor-infiltrating lymphocytes in primary liver carcinoma. TCR beta cDNA was made from 400 to 600 ng total RNA with a constant-region primer. Construction of TCR beta libraries relied on three successive nested multiplex PCR rounds employing slightly modified ARM-PCR. It was with TRBV1-TRBV30 forward primers and a C-beta reverse primer that the first two PCR rounds were run, at roughly 10 cycles each. Each CDR3 protein gets one entry after TCRdb re-called the multiplex PCR reads with MiXCR. Counted here are fewer than 25,000 distinct CDR3 sequences, about 65% occurring once; the ten biggest clones make up 35% to 45%. Investigators took RNA and DNA out together from 20-30 mg of unsorted bulk tissue. Sequenced: liver tumor tissue from sampling region 1. Subset denoted: tumor region T1, superior pole. The receptors come from a man in his forties with primary liver carcinoma and hepatitis B virus infection.

With respect to this clonotype: A read error may account for a junction end that differs from germline. The chain links TRBV7-8 to TRBJ2-2, with TRBD2 identical over 12 bases. Germline V gene data show CDR1 as SGHVS and CDR2 as FQNEAQ. The CDR3 covers 17 residues. The CDR3 nucleotides are TGTGCCAGCAACTTCCGGACTAGCGGGGCGAACACCGGGGAGCTGTTTTTC. Translation: CASNFRTSGANTGELFF.

This clonotype was picked up many times. The rearrangement uses TRBV11-2 and TRBJ2-3; D might be TRBD1 or TRBD2, each matching 5 bases. Germline CDR1 reads SGHAT; CDR2 reads FQNNGV. Trimming pared 2 bases from V and 2 bases from J, leaving 14 bases between. This CDR3 comprises 16 residues. As DNA, the CDR3 is TGTGCCAGCAGCTTAATATTGGTGGGGGACACAGATACGCAGTATTTT. This codes for CASSLILVGDTDTQYF.

The chain uses TRBV11-3 and TRBJ1-3; D is undetermined. The germline V gene encodes CDR1 SGHNT and CDR2 YENEEA. Deletions cut 7 bases from V and 4 bases from J, with 17 bases between. The CDR3 consists of 15 residues. In DNA, the CDR3 is TGTGCCAGCAACTCAGAAGTCAGAGTCGGAAACACCATATATTTT. Translating gives CASNSEVRVGNTIYF.

Comments on this clonotype: The germline gene is not matched at one end of the junction; a read error may be the cause. The chain employs TRBV11-2 and TRBJ2-2; D possibly corresponds to TRBD2 (6 bases). Germline CDR1 reads SGHAT; CDR2 reads FQNNGV. The CDR3 is made up of 17 amino acids. CDR3 bases: TGTGCCGGCAGCTTAGCATTAGGAGGGATGAACACCGGGGACCTGTTTTTT. It translates to CAGSLALGGMNTGDLFF. Filled out from reference TRBV11-2 and TRBJ2-2, the complete variable domain reads EAGVAQSPRYKIIEKRQSVAFWCNPISGHATLYWYQQILGQGPKLLIQFQNNGVVDDSQLPKDRFSAERLKGVDSTLKIQPAKLEDSAVYLCAGSLALGGMNTGDLFFGEGSRLTVL.

A note on this clonotype: A clone one base away is much larger, so this may be a read error. DNA of the CDR3: TGTGCCAGCAGCTCGTGGGCAGAGCAGTACTTC. Translating it yields CASSSWAEQYF. V usage is TRBV7-6 and J usage is TRBJ2-7; the D is unclear. Germline V gene data show CDR1 as SGHVS and CDR2 as FNYEAQ. The CDR3 length is 11 residues. Between the trimmed V and J ends, which lost 4 bases and 7 bases, there was a span of 8 bases.

In the case of this clonotype: One junction end does not reproduce the germline sequence, and a read error may be involved. V is TRBV11-2 and J is TRBJ1-5, with 7 bases fitting TRBD1. The CDR3 is 14 residues long. Germline lookup yields CDR1 SGHAT and CDR2 FQNNGV. CDR3 loop: CASNLRGLGQSQHF. The CDR3 DNA reads TGTGCCAGCAACTTAAGGGGGCTCGGTCAATCCCAGCATTTT. The variable domain in full, with the rest retrieved from reference TRBV11-2 and TRBJ1-5, is EAGVAQSPRYKIIEKRQSVAFWCNPISGHATLYWYQQILGQGPKLLIQFQNNGVVDDSQLPKDRFSAERLKGVDSTLKIQPAKLEDSAVYLCASNLRGLGQSQHFGDGTRLSIL.

Notes on this clonotype: Compared with germline, one end of the junction differs, possibly owing to a read error. The chain combines TRBV12-3 or TRBV12-4 with TRBJ2-5; TRBD2 might be the D (6 bases). CDR3 length: 13 residues. CDR3 DNA: TGTGCTAGCAGTTCAACGGTTGGGGGGACCCCGTACTTC. This gives the protein CASSSTVGGTPYF.

In the case of this clonotype: Sequence at one end of the junction differs from germline and may be a read error. The chain carries TRBV29-1 and TRBJ1-2, with D unresolved. CDR1 and CDR2 (germline): SQVTM, ANQGSEA. CDR3 length: 12 residues. The CDR3 sequence is CSVRVNYTGFTF. The CDR3 nucleotides are TGCAGCGTTAGAGTCAACTACACTGGCTTCACTTTC.